The 10 T cell receptor beta chains below were found in one sample sequenced in a study of radiotherapy plus CTLA-4 blockade in lung cancer. Assay used: immunoSEQ multiplex PCR; TCRdb lists only in-frame clones, some missing. This sample has approximately 28,000 clones, with 77% found just once. Sequencing was performed on peripheral blood, taken from a patient treated with radiotherapy plus ipilimumab. All receptors come from a human donor with non-small cell lung cancer that progressed on radiotherapy plus ipilimumab.

The V and J genes are TRBV30 and TRBJ2-2; D is uncertain. V lost 1 base to trimming and J lost 3 bases, with 6 bases between them. Per germline, CDR1 GTSNPN and CDR2 SVGIG (reference sequence). This CDR3 contains 13 residues. The CDR3 loop is CAWSGSDTGELFF. The CDR3 nucleotides read TGTGCCTGGAGTGGATCGGACACCGGGGAGCTGTTTTTT.

This clone was seen a few times. The chain links TRBV6-6 to TRBJ1-5; no clear D gene. Trimming shortened V by 6 bases and J by 5 bases, and 14 bases separated the two germline ends. The CDR3 spans 14 residues. Looked up from germline, CDR1 is MNHNY and CDR2 is SVGAGI (reference sequence). The CDR3 nucleotides are TGTGCCAGCAGACCCAGTGGTGTGCATCAGCCCCAGCATTTT. Protein sequence: CASRPSGVHQPQHF.

There are a few counts of this clone. This chain connects TRBV5-4 to TRBJ2-3; D is uncertain. The CDR3 consists of 14 residues. Germline V gene data show CDR1 as SGHNT and CDR2 as YYREEE (reference sequence). V lost 0 bases, J lost 5 bases, and 10 bases lay in between. The CDR3 is CASSLEGPGDTQYF. The CDR3 DNA is TGTGCCAGCAGCTTGGAAGGGCCTGGAGATACGCAGTATTTT.

The chain is built from TRBV28 and TRBJ1-4; no clear D gene. Looked up from germline, CDR1 is MDHEN and CDR2 is SYDVKM. The CDR3 spans 15 residues. V dropped 4 bases and J dropped 0 bases, with 9 bases sitting between them. This CDR3 reads CASSSAGATNEKLFF. In DNA form, the CDR3 reads TGTGCCAGCAGTTCGGCGGGTGCAACTAATGAAAAACTGTTTTTT.

This chain joins TRBV12-2 and TRBJ2-3. TRBV12-2 is designated a pseudogene. The CDR3 is 19 amino acids. CDR3 in amino acids: CASRLALLGGLGGTDTQYF. CDR3 nucleotide sequence: TGTGCAAGTCGCTTAGCGCTATTGGGGGGCCTGGGTGGCACAGATACGCAGTATTTT.

This chain uses TRBV29-1 with TRBJ1-1; possibly TRBD1 for D (6 bases). Trimming took 5 bases from V and 0 from J, leaving 28 bases between them. The CDR3 loop spans 19 amino acids. CDR1 and CDR2 from the germline V gene are SQVTM and ANQGSEA. The CDR3 protein is CSVRVVPSRGGGMNTEAFF. Written as DNA, the CDR3 is TGCAGCGTTCGGGTAGTACCCTCGAGGGGGGGCGGCATGAACACTGAAGCTTTCTTT.

The gene calls are TRBV28 and TRBJ1-4, with D maybe TRBD1 (6 bases). V lost 6 bases to trimming and J lost 8 bases, with 28 bases between them. The CDR3 length is 18 residues. CDR1 and CDR2 (germline): MDHEN, SYDVKM. CDR3: CASSLPVQGLSFGEKLFF. CDR3 nucleotides: TGTGCCAGCAGCTTACCCGTACAGGGTTTGTCCTTCGGGGAAAAACTGTTTTTT.

CDR3 sequence reads: CASSLGENQPQHF. In nucleotides, the CDR3 is TGTGCCAGCAGCTTAGGCGAGAATCAGCCCCAGCATTTT. The V and J genes are TRBV11-2 and TRBJ1-5; D unclear. The CDR3 is 13 amino acids. Trimming removed 1 base at V and 4 bases at J, with 5 bases between. CDR1 is SGHAT and CDR2 is FQNNGV in the germline V gene.

V and J are TRBV6-5 and TRBJ2-1; possible D gene TRBD1, 5 bases. The CDR3 length is 13 residues. Germline-derived CDR1 and CDR2 are MNHEY and SVGAGI. Trimming stripped 2 bases from V and 9 bases from J, with 11 bases between. The CDR3 coding sequence is TGTGCCAGCAGTTACGACAGCCACAGTGAGCAGTTCTTC. Translating it yields CASSYDSHSEQFF.

The J gene is TRBJ2-2, the V gene TRBV2; tentatively, D is TRBD2 (5 bases). CDR3 size: 15 residues. Between the trimmed V and J ends, which lost 4 bases and 0 bases, there was a span of 9 bases. CDR1 SNHLY and CDR2 FYNNEI come from the germline V gene. CDR3 loop: CASSGDYPNTGELFF. CDR3 bases: TGTGCCAGCAGTGGAGACTACCCGAACACCGGGGAGCTGTTTTTT.